This T cell receptor beta chain was documented in a study of blood T cell repertoires in COVID-19. The method was immunoSEQ multiplex PCR; TCRdb's version includes in-frame clones alone and lacks a portion of them. The sample shows about 150,000 clones, 70% to 90% of them seen only once. The Seattle patients, enrolled during active infection, were followed longitudinally. The ends lost 2 bases at V and 5 bases at J; junction bases unmatched: 10. This CDR3 is built from 18 residues. CDR1 is SGHTA, CDR2 FQGTGA, per germline. This receptor was taken from a woman in her sixties with COVID-19, enrolled during active disease. The sequenced sample consisted of peripheral blood. This chain uses TRBV7-3 with TRBJ2-3, with 13 bases aligning to TRBD2. CDR3 amino acids: CASSLGLAGALIVDTQYF. DNA for the CDR3: TGTGCCAGCAGCTTAGGACTAGCGGGGGCCCTAATAGTAGATACGCAGTATTTT.